These 4 T cell receptor beta chains originate from one sample sequenced in a study of cytomegalovirus exposure and HLA in healthy donors. The primer mix had 60 Vbeta and 13 Jbeta primers. Clones were sequenced by immunoSEQ multiplex PCR, and TCRdb holds only the in-frame ones, with some missing. In the table there are around 130,000 clones, around 73% of which are singletons. What was sequenced was PBMCs. All receptors come from a man aged 50-59 years in good health and CMV-seronegative.

V and J are TRBV5-4 and TRBJ2-3, with 8 bases matching TRBD2. This CDR3 comprises 16 residues. V lost 0 bases to trimming and J lost 2 bases; unmatched junction nucleotides: 5. Germline loops: CDR1 SGHNT, CDR2 YYREEE (reference sequence). The CDR3 DNA follows: TGTGCCAGCAGCTTGGGGCGGGAGGTTGTCACAGATACGCAGTATTTT. Protein sequence: CASSLGREVVTDTQYF.

This chain connects TRBV18 to TRBJ1-5, with D possibly TRBD1 on 5 matching bases. V lost 5 bases to trimming and J lost 4 bases, with 12 bases between them. This CDR3 contains 14 residues. CDR1 is KGHSH and CDR2 is LQKENI in the germline V gene. CDR3 protein: CASSAGLRNQPQHF. CDR3 sequence (DNA): TGTGCCAGCTCAGCGGGACTGCGTAATCAGCCCCAGCATTTT.

The chain carries TRBV6-6 and TRBJ1-1; D possibly corresponds to TRBD1 (5 bases). V dropped 5 bases and J dropped 7 bases, with 20 bases sitting between them. Germline assignment: CDR1 MNHNY and CDR2 SVGAGI (reference sequence). This CDR3 spans 15 amino acids. The CDR3 nucleotides are TGTGCCAGCAGTAATCGGAGGCGCGGGGCTCATGAAGCTTTCTTT. It is translated as CASSNRRRGAHEAFF.

V gene TRBV5-1 combines with J gene TRBJ2-3, with TRBD1 matching 9 bases. CDR1 SGHRS and CDR2 YFSETQ come from the germline V gene. The length of the CDR3 is 14 residues. V lost 7 bases to trimming and J lost 6 bases; unmatched junction nucleotides: 9. The CDR3 DNA reads TGCGCCAGCCGCCGGGACAGGGCGACGGATACGCAGTATTTT. Translation: CASRRDRATDTQYF.